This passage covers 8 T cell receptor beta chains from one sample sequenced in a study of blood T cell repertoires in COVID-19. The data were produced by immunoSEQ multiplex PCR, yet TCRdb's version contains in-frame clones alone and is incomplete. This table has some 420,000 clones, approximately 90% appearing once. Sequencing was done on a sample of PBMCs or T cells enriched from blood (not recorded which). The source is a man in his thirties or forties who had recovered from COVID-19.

CDR3 DNA: TGTGCCAGCAGCCCAGGGACTAGCGGGGGGACATACGAGCAGTACTTC. Translating gives CASSPGTSGGTYEQYF. The chain uses TRBV4-2 and TRBJ2-7, with 15 bases lining up with TRBD2. The CDR3 is made up of 16 amino acids. From germline, CDR1 is LGHNA and CDR2 YNFKEQ. The trim removed 4 bases at V and 4 bases at J, leaving 5 bases unmatched.

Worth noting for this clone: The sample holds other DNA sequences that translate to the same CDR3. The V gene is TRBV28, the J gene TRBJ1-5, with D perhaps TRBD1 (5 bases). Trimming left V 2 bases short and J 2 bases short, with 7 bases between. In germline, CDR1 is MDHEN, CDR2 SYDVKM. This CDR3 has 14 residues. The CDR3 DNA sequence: TGTGCCAGCAGTTTAGGGGGGGGCAATCAGCCCCAGCATTTT. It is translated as CASSLGGGNQPQHF.

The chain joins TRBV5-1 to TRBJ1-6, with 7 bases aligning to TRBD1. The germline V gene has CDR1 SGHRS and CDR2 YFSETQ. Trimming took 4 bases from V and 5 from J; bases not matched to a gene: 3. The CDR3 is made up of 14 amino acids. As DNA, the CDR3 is TGCGCCAGCAGCAGGGACAGCGATAATTCACCCCTCCACTTT. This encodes CASSRDSDNSPLHF.

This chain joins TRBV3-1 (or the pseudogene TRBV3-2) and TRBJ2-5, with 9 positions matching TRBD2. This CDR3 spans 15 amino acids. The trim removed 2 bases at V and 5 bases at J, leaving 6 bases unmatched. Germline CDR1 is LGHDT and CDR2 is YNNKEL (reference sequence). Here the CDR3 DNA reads TGTGCCAGCAGCCAACTTAGCGGGAGCGCCGAGACCCAGTACTTC. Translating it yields CASSQLSGSAETQYF.

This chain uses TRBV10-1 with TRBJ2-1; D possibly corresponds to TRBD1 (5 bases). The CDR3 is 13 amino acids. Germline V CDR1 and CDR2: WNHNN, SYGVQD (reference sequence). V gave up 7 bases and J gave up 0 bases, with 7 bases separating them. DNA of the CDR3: TGCGCCAGCACCAGGGACTCCTACAATGAGCAGTTCTTC. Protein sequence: CASTRDSYNEQFF.

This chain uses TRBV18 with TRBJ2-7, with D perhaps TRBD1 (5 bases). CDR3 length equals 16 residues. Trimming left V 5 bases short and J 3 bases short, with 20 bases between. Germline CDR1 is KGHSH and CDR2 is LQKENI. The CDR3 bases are TGTGCCAGCTCATTGCTTAGGACACAATCACTCTACGAGCAGTACTTC. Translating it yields CASSLLRTQSLYEQYF.

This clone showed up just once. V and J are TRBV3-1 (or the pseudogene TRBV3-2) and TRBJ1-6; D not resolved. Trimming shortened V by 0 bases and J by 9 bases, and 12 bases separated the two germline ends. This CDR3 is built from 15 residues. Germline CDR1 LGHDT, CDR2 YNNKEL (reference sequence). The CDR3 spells CASSQDPGGISPLHF. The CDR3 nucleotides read TGTGCCAGCAGCCAAGATCCGGGAGGTATTTCACCCCTCCACTTT.

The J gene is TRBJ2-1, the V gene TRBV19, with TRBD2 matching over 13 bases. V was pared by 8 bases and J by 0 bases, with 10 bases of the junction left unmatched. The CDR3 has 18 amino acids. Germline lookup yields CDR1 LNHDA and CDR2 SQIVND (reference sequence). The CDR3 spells CASAIRLAGGDSYNEQFF. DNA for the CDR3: TGTGCCAGTGCAATAAGACTAGCGGGAGGAGACTCCTACAATGAGCAGTTCTTC. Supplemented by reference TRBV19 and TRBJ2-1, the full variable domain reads DGGITQSPKYLFRKEGQNVTLSCEQNLNHDAMYWYRQDPGQGLRLIYYSQIVNDFQKGDIAEGYSVSREKKESFPLTVTSAQKNPTAFYLCASAIRLAGGDSYNEQFFGPGTRLTVL.